This TCR beta chain was sequenced for a study of T cells in Graves' hyperthyroidism and ophthalmopathy. Investigators excluded patients with uncontrolled infection, other autoimmune disease, pregnancy or lactation. Regions amplified from RNA transcripts were the TCR beta CDR3 regions. HTBI primers were the set used in a first-round RT-PCR of the TCR CDR3. TCRdb re-analysed the multiplex PCR reads in MiXCR, keeping a single row per CDR3 protein. The table shows 450,000 to 600,000 distinct CDR3 sequences, with around 15% occurring only once. Study-wide points: Ophthalmopathy could be told apart from stable hyperthyroidism with a 13 V-J model. Appearing also in blood were most of the thyroid clonotypes expanded above 0.001.

In regard to this clonotype: Antigen: not known.

The CDR3 is made up of 13 amino acids. V lost 7 bases and J lost 3, with 12 bases in between. Germline V gene sequence: CDR1 LNHNV, CDR2 YYDKDF (reference sequence). The chain combines TRBV15 with TRBJ1-2; possible D gene TRBD1, 5 bases. Source material: blood. This clonotype was obtained from a woman aged 40 to 55 with Graves' hyperthyroidism. The CDR3 sequence is CATTAGFDYGYTF. The CDR3 coding sequence is TGTGCCACCACGGCAGGGTTTGACTATGGCTACACCTTC.